Included here is one TCR beta chain sequence, with context. Its antigen is still unknown. The limits of the CDR3 on the DNA are not certain, so only TCRdb's listed CDR3 is given. This entry belongs to a study of OX40 agonist ivuxolimab in advanced cancers. On the study more broadly: Intravenous ivuxolimab at 0.01 to 10 mg/kg was given to patients every 2 weeks. Whole-study findings and limits: More expanded clones were found, on average, in CD8+ than in CD4+ T cells. Low normalized T-cell clonal expansion also characterized some of the nonresponders.

The assay was immunoSEQ multiplex PCR, and TCRdb's table has in-frame clones only and misses some. This sample has 60,000 to 80,000 clones; roughly three quarters occur once, and the top ten carry about 5%. CDR1 is SGHRS, CDR2 YFSETQ, per germline. Inclusive of both ends, the CDR3 amounts to 15 amino acids. Patients were ineligible given autoimmune disease history or systemic immunosuppression. The chain couples TRBV5-1 to TRBJ2-7; no check of the table's D call, TRBD1, against the DNA was made. Sequences were derived from CD4+ or CD8+ T cells sorted from blood, sampled in a trial of the OX40 agonist ivuxolimab. This sequence originates from an adult with an advanced solid tumor such as melanoma, head and neck, liver or kidney cancer. The chain's CDR3 is CASSLGFGQGTGAYF.